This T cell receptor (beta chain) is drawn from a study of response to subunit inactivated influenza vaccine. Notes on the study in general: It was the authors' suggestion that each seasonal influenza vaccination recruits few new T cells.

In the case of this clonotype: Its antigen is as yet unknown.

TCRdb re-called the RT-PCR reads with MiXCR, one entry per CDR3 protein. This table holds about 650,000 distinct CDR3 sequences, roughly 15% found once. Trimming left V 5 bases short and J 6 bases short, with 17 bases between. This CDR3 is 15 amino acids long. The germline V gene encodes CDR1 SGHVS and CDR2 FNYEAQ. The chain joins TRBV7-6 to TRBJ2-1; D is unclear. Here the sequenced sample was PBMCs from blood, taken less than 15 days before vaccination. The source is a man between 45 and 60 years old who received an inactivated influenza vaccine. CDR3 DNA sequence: TGTGCCAGCAGCAGAACGTCGAGGCTGGCCAATGAGCAGTTCTTC. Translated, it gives CASSRTSRLANEQFF.